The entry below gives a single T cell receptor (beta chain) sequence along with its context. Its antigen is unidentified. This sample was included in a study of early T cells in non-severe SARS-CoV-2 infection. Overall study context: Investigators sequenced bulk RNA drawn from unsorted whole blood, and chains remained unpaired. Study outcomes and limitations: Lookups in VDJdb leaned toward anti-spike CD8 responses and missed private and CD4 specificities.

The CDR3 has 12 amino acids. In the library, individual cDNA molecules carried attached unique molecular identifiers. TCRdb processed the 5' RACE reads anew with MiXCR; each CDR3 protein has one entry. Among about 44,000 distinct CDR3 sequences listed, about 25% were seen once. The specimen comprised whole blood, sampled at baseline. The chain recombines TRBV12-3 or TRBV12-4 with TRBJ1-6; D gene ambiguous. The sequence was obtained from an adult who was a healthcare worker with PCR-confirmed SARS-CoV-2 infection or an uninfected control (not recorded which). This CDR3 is CACRRNNSPLHF. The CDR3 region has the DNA TGTGCTTGCAGGCGGAATAATTCACCCCTCCACTTT.